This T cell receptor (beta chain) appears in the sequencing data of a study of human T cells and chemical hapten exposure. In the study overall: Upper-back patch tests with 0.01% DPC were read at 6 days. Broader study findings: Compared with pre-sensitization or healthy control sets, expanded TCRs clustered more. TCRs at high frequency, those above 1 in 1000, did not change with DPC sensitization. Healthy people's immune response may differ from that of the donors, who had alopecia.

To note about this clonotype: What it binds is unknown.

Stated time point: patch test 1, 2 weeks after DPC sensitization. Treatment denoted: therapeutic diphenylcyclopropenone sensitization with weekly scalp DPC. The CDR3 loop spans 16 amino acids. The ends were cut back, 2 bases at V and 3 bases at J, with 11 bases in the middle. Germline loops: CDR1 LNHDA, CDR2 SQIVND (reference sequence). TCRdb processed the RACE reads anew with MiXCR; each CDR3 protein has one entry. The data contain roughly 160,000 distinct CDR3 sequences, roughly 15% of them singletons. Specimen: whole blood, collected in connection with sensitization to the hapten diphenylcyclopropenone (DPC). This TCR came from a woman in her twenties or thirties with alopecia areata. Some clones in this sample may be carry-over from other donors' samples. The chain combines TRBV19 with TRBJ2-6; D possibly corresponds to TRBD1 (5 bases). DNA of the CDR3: TGTGCCAGTAGTATACCTTTGGGGCTTGGGGCCAACGTCCTGACTTTC. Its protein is CASSIPLGLGANVLTF.